The T cell receptor (beta chain) described here comes from a study of blood T cell repertoires in COVID-19. The table came from immunoSEQ multiplex PCR; TCRdb's copy has only in-frame clones and leaves some out. The table includes 68,000 or so clones, 80% to 90% detected once. Per the germline V gene, CDR1 is SEHNR and CDR2 is FQNEAQ (reference sequence). The V end was cut by 3 bases, the J end by 1 base, with 10 bases between. The CDR3 extends over 15 amino acids. V and J are TRBV7-9 and TRBJ1-3; possibly TRBD1 for D (6 bases). This sequence was found in a middle-aged man with acute or convalescent COVID-19. Sequencing input: peripheral blood. For the CDR3, the DNA is TGTGCCAGCAGCTTGGGGGCAGTGTCTGGAAACACCATATATTTT. Its protein is CASSLGAVSGNTIYF.